The table lists the clone carrying this T cell receptor (beta chain) with many counts. This sample is part of a study of CD8 T cells in ankylosing spondylitis. Using its own MiXCR run on the 5' RACE reads, TCRdb lists one record per CDR3 protein. Found here are about 130,000 distinct CDR3 sequences, roughly 10% of them singletons; the top ten hold approximately 4%. The CDR3 has 15 amino acids. J was trimmed by 9 bases and V by 6 bases; bases with no gene match: 14. Germline loops: CDR1 SGHTA, CDR2 FQGNSA. The TCR comes from a female donor with ankylosing spondylitis or in good health (not recorded which). Material: blood, either unsorted or a sorted T cell fraction (not recorded which). The rearrangement joins TRBV7-2 to TRBJ2-7; 10 bases align to TRBD2. The CDR3 reads CASSPLAGDLSRQYF. CDR3 sequence (DNA): TGTGCCAGCAGTCCTCTAGCGGGGGACCTTTCTCGGCAGTACTTC.